The entry below describes one T cell receptor (beta chain). Data came from immunoSEQ multiplex PCR; TCRdb stores just in-frame clones and leaves some out. The sample includes fewer than 85,000 clones, roughly 92% of them seen just once. The sample belongs to a study of T cell changes during pregnancy in multiple sclerosis. V lost 6 bases to trimming and J lost 6 bases; unmatched junction nucleotides: 9. This CDR3 is 14 amino acids long. The V gene's germline CDR1 is MDHEN and CDR2 SYDVKM. J is TRBJ1-2 and V is TRBV28, with 8 bases lining up with TRBD1. The starting material was peripheral blood, obtained in the third trimester of pregnancy. This receptor was taken from a female donor in good health, enrolled as a control in a pregnancy study. The CDR3 reads CASRIPGGEDGYTF. CDR3 DNA: TGTGCCAGCAGAATACCAGGGGGCGAGGATGGCTACACCTTC.